The present TCR beta chain was sequenced within a study of CXCR3-negative and CXCR3-positive naive CD8 T cells. In the study overall: Every library held about 1.5 +/- 0.3 million TRB reads, and the total came to roughly 150 million. Study observations and caveats: Memory CD8+ T cell repertoires were far less diverse than both naive subsets. Unlike memory cells, which differed, naive CXCR3-negative and CXCR3-positive cells had similar TRBV-TRBJ usage. CXCR3-negative naive cells had less hydrophobic TRB CDR3s than did CXCR3-positive naive cells.

Definition of naive CD8+ T cells rested on a CD45RO-CCR7+CD27+CD95- profile. As concerns this clonotype: Its antigen is as yet unknown.

Preparation of TRB cDNA libraries relied on 5' RACE carrying UMI labels. After re-calling the 5' RACE reads, TCRdb lists one entry per CDR3 protein, DNA absent. This table holds about 51,000 distinct CDR3 sequences. Germline CDR1 is SQVTM and CDR2 is ANQGSEA. This CDR3 region has 14 residues. Sequenced: naive CXCR3+ CD8+ T cells from blood. Subset of the sample: CD45RO-CCR7+CD27+CD95- naive CD8+ T cells expressing CXCR3 (TNR3+). The TCR was taken from a human donor in good health. Some clones in this sample may be carry-over from other donors' samples. The V and J genes are TRBV29-1 and TRBJ2-1; the TCRdb call, TRBD1, lacks DNA for checking. This chain's CDR3 is CSVDGQVPYNEQLF.